A selection of T cell receptor beta chains follows, all from one sample in a study of T cells in Graves' hyperthyroidism and ophthalmopathy. MiXCR, applied by TCRdb to the multiplex PCR reads, yields one record per CDR3 protein. Found here are fewer than 800,000 distinct CDR3 sequences, roughly 15% of them singletons; the top ten hold approximately 8.4%. The sample taken for sequencing was blood. The origin of the receptors is a man aged 18 to 29 with Graves' hyperthyroidism. Both conserved end residues are part of each CDR3. A D gene is named only where the DNA matches it firmly. A row's size may be missing; if present it is once, few, many or a size class.

v_gene,j_gene,abundance,d_gene,CDR3nt,CDR3aa
TRBV2,TRBJ2-5,.,TRBD2,TGTGCCAGCTCTTGGGACTACCCTAGGACCCAGTACTTC,CASSWDYPRTQYF
TRBV6-1,TRBJ1-5,.,.,TGTGCCAGCACCACCCCTACCCGCCAAGGCCGCAATCAGCCCCAGCATTTT,CASTTPTRQGRNQPQHF
TRBV12-3/TRBV12-4,TRBJ2-5,many,TRBD2,TGTGCCAGCATCCCGGGTCCAGCGGGGGAGACCCAGTACTTC,CASIPGPAGETQYF
TRBV19,TRBJ1-1,many,.,TGTGCCACCAGGGTTGGGAACACTGAAGCTTTCTTT,CATRVGNTEAFF
TRBV20-1,TRBJ2-4,few,TRBD2,TGCAGTGCTAGGGCCCCGGGAGGGGGTGTAGCCAAAAACATTCAGTACTTC,CSARAPGGGVAKNIQYF
TRBV20-1,TRBJ2-7,few,TRBD1,TGCAGTGCTAGGATGCCGGGACAGAGCTACGAGCAGTACTTC,CSARMPGQSYEQYF
TRBV5-1,TRBJ2-7,.,TRBD2,TGCGCCAGCAAGGCGGGAGGGGTGCCCTACAATGAGCAGTACTTC,CASKAGGVPYNEQYF
TRBV28,TRBJ1-2,.,.,TGTGCCAGCAGTTTATTCGGACTTTTGGGGGGCTACACCTTC,CASSLFGLLGGYTF
TRBV10-3,TRBJ2-1,many,.,TGTGCCATCAGTGAGTCTGTTCTTCGCTCCTACAATGAGCAGTTCTTC,CAISESVLRSYNEQFF
TRBV5-1,TRBJ1-2,few,TRBD1,TGCGCCAGCAGCCCGGACAGGGAGCTCTATGGCTACACCTTC,CASSPDRELYGYTF
TRBV14,TRBJ2-7,few,.,TGTGCCAGCAGCCAAGATGTGGGGGCGGCTGGGGAGCAGTACTTC,CASSQDVGAAGEQYF
TRBV5-6,TRBJ1-5,few,.,TGTGCCAGCAGCCCTGGTCGGGGGGAGCAGCCCCAGCATTTT,CASSPGRGEQPQHF
TRBV5-4,TRBJ2-1,many,.,TGTGCGACCAGGGGAGCGGTGAACGATGAGCAGTTCTTC,CATRGAVNDEQFF